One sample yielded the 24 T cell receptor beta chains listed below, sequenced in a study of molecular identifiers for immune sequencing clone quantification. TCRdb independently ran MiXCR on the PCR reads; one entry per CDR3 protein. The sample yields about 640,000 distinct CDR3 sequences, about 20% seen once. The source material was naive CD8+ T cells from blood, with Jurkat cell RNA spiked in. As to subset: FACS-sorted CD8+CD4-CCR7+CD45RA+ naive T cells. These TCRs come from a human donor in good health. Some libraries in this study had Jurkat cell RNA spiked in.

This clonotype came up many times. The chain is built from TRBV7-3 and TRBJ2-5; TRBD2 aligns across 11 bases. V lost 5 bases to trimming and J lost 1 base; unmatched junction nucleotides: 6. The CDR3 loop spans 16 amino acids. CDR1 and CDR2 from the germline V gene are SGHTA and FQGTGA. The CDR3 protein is CASSPGLAGIQETQYF. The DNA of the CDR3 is TGTGCCAGCAGCCCAGGACTAGCGGGTATCCAAGAGACCCAGTACTTC.

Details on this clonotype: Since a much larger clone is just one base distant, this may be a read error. CDR3 coding DNA: TGTGCCAGCAGCCAAGAAAGGAGGACACTGAATCAGCCCCAGCATTTT. This encodes CASSQERRTLNQPQHF. The chain combines TRBV28 with TRBJ1-5; perhaps TRBD1 as D (5 bases). Germline CDR1 is MDHEN and CDR2 is SYDVKM. The CDR3 runs to 16 residues. With 6 bases removed from V and 4 bases from J, the gap between germline ends came to 19 bases.

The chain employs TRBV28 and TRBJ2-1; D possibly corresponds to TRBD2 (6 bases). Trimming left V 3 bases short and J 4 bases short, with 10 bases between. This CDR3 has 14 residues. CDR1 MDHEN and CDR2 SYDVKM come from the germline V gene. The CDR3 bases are TGTGCCAGCAGTTTGCTAGCGAGGTACAATGAGCAGTTCTTC. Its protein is CASSLLARYNEQFF.

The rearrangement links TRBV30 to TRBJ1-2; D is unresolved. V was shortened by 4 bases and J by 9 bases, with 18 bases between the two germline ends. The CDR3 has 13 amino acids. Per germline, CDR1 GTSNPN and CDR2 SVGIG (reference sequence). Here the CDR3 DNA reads TGTGCCTGGAATGTACTGTCAGTATTGAGCTACACCTTC. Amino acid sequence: CAWNVLSVLSYTF. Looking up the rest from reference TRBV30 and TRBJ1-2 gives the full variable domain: SQTIHQWPATLVQPVGSPLSLECTVEGTSNPNLYWYRQAAGRGLQLLFYSVGIGQISSEVPQNLSASRPQDRQFILSSKKLLLSDSGFYLCAWNVLSVLSYTFGSGTRLTVV.

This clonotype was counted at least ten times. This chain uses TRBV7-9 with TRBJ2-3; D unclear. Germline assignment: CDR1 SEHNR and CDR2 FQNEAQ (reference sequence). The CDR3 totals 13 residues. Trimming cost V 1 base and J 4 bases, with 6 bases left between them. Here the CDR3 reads CASSLVVSDTQYF. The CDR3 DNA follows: TGTGCCAGCAGCTTAGTTGTGTCAGATACGCAGTATTTT. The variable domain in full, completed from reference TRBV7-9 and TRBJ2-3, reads DTGVSQNPRHKITKRGQNVTFRCDPISEHNRLYWYRQTLGQGPEFLTYFQNEAQLEKSRLLSDRFSAERPKGSFSTLEIQRTEQGDSAMYLCASSLVVSDTQYFGPGTRLTVL.

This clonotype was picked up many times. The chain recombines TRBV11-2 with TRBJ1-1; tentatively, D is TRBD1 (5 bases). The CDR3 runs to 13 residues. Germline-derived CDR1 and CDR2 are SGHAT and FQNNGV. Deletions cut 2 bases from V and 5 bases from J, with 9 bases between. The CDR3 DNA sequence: TGTGCCAGCAGCTTATACCAGGGTACTGAAGCTTTCTTT. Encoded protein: CASSLYQGTEAFF.

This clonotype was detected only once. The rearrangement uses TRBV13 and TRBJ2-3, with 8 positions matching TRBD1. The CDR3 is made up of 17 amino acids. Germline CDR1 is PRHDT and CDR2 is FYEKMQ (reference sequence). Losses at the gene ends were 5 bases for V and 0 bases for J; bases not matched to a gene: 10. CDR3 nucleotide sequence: TGTGCCAGCAGCGAGACAGGGGTTTTTACTAGCACAGATACGCAGTATTTT. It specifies CASSETGVFTSTDTQYF.

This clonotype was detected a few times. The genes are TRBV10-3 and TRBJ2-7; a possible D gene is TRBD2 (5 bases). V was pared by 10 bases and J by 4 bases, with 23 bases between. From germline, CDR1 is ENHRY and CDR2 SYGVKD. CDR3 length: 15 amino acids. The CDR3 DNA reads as TGTGCCACGCAAATTACTAGTAATGCCATATACGAGCAGTACTTC. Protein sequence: CATQITSNAIYEQYF.

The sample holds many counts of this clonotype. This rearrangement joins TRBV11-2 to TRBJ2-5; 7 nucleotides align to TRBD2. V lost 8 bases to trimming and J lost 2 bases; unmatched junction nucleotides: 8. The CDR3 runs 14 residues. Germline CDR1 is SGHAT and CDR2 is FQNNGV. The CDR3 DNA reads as TGTGCCAGCCAGCAGCCTAGCGGACAAGAGACCCAGTACTTC. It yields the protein CASQQPSGQETQYF.

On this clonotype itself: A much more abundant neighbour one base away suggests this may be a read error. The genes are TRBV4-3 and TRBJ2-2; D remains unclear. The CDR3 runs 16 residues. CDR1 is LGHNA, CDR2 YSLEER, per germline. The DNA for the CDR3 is TGCGCCAGCAGCCAAGATGCCAGAACGAACACCTGGGAGCTGTTTTTT. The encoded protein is CASSQDARTNTWELFF.

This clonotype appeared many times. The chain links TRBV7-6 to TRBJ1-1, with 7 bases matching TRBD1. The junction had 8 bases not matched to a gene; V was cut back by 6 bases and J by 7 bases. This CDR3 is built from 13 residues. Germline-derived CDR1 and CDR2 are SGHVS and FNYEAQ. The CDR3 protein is CASRRSTGDEAFF. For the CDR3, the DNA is TGTGCCAGCAGACGATCAACAGGGGATGAAGCTTTCTTT.

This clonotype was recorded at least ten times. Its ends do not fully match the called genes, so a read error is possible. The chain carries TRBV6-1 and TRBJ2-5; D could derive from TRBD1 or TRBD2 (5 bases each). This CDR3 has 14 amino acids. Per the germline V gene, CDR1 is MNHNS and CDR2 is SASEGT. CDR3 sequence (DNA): TGTGCCAGCCGTGAGTGGGGGTCTGGAGAGACCCAGTACTTC. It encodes CASREWGSGETQYF.

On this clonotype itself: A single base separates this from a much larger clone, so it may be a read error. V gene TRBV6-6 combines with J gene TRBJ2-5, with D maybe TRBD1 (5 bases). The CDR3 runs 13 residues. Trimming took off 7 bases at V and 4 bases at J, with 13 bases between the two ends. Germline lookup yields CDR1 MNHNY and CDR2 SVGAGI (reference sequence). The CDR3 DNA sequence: TGTGCCAGCACCAGGGCAGCGCCAGAGACCCAGTACTTC. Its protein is CASTRAAPETQYF.

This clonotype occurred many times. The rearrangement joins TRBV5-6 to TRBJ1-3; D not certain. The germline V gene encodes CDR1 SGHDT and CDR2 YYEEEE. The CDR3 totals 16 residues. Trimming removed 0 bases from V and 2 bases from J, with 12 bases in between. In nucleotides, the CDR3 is TGTGCCAGCAGCTTGGCCGCAGGAGCCCCTGGAAACACCATATATTTT. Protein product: CASSLAAGAPGNTIYF.

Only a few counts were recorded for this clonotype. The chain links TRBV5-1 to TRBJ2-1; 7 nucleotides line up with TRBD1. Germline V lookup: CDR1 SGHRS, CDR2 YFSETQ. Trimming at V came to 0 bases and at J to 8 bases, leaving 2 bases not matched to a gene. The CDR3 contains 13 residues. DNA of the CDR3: TGCGCCAGCAGCTTGGACAGGGGATATGAGCAGTTCTTC. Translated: CASSLDRGYEQFF.

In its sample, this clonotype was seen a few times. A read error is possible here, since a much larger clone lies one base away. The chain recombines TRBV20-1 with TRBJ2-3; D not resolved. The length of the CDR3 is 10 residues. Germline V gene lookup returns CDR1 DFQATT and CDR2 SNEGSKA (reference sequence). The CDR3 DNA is TGCAGTGCCCCAATAGATACGCAGTGTTTT. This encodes CSAPIDTQCF.

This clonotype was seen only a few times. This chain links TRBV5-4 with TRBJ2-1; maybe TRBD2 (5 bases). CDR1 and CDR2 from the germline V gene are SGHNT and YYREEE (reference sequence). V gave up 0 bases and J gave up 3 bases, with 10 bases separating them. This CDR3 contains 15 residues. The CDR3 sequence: CASSLVLGSYNEQFF. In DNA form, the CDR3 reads TGTGCCAGCAGCTTGGTACTTGGGAGCTACAATGAGCAGTTCTTC.

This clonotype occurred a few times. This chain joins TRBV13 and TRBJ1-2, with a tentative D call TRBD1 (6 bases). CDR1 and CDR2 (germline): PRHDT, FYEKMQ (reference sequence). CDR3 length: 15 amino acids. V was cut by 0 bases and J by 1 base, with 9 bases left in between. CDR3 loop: CASSLGTGYNYGYTF. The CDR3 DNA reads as TGTGCCAGCAGCTTAGGTACAGGGTATAACTATGGCTACACCTTC.

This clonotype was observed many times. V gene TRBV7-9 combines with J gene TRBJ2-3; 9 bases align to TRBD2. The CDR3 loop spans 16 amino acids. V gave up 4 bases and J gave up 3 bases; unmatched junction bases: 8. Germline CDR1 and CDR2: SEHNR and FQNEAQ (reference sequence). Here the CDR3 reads CASSSPLAGGTDTQYF. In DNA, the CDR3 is TGTGCCAGCAGCTCTCCCCTTGCGGGGGGGACAGATACGCAGTATTTT.

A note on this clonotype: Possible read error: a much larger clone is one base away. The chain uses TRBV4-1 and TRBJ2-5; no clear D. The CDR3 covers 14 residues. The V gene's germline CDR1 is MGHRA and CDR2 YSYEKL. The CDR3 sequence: CASSQDGYQGTQYF. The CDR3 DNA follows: TGCGCCAGCAGCCAAGACGGATACCAAGGGACCCAGTACTTC.

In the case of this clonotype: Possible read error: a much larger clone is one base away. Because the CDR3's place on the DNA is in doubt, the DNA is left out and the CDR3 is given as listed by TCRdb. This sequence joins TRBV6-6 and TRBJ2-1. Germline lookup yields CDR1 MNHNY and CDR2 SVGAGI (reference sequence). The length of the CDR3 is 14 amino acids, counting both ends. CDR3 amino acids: CASSTSDGYNEQFF.

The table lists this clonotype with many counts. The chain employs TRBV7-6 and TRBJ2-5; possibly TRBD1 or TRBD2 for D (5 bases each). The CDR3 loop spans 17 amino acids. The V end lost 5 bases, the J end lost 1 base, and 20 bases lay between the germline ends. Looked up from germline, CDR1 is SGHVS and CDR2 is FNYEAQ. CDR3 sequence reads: CASSIRSRGFGQETQYF. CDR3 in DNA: TGTGCCAGCAGCATCCGCTCGAGGGGTTTCGGCCAAGAGACCCAGTACTTC.

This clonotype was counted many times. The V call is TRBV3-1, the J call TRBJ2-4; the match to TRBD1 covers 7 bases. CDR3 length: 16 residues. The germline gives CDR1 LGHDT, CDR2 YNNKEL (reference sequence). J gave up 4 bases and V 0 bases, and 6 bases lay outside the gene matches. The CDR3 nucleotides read TGTGCCAGCAGCCAAGATAACAGGGGAATTAAAAACATTCAGTACTTC. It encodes CASSQDNRGIKNIQYF.

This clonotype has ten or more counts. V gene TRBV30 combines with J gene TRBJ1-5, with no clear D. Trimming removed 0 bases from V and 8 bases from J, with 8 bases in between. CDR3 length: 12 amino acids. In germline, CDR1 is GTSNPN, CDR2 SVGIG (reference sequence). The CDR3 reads CAWSVVGEPQHF. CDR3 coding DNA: TGTGCCTGGAGTGTAGTTGGGGAGCCCCAGCATTTT.